Given below is one T cell receptor (beta chain) in context. The antigen remains unidentified. The sample comes from a study of PD-1 blockade in classical Hodgkin lymphoma. Whole-study results and caveats: Unlike CD8+ TCR diversity, which did not rise significantly by C4D1, CD4+ TCR diversity did. For complete responders, baseline diversity was comparable to that of newly diagnosed patients. Relative to healthy donors, newly diagnosed patients reportedly had lower baseline TCR diversity, which was reported as lower still in relapsed/refractory patients.

Only in-frame clones appear in the TCRdb table, and some are missing; sequencing was by immunoSEQ multiplex PCR. The sample yields tens of thousands of clones, approximately 80% seen once. Brentuximab vedotin exposure varied among the patients, all of whom had relapsed after autologous stem cell transplantation. The germline V gene encodes CDR1 SGHRS and CDR2 YFSETQ. V trimming: 4 bases; J trimming: 1 base; junction bases outside the gene matches: 9. This CDR3 is built from 16 residues. This sequence was found in a human donor with classical Hodgkin lymphoma. The sample was peripheral blood mononuclear cells (PBMCs), taken at baseline. The chain has TRBV5-1 and TRBJ1-1; 8 bases are shared with TRBD1. In DNA form, the CDR3 reads TGCGCCAGCAGCCCCCGGGACAGGAGGGCGAACACTGAAGCTTTCTTT. This translates into CASSPRDRRANTEAFF. Looking up the rest from reference TRBV5-1 and TRBJ1-1 gives the full variable domain: KAGVTQTPRYLIKTRGQQVTLSCSPISGHRSVSWYQQTPGQGLQFLFEYFSETQRNKGNFPGRFSGRQFSNSRSEMNVSTLELGDSALYLCASSPRDRRANTEAFFGQGTRLTVV.